This T cell receptor (beta chain) stems from a study of post-analysis software for immune sequencing data. In regard to this clonotype: Antigen unknown.

Study-wide results and caveats: Patients used several TRBV segments, including TRBV5-6, TRBV5-1 and TRBV20-1, more often than controls.

cDNA libraries for TCR beta contained unique molecular identifiers. TCRdb reprocessed the PCR reads via MiXCR and lists one record per CDR3 protein. The sample lists 450,000 or so distinct CDR3 sequences; 45% were seen once. The germline V gene encodes CDR1 LGHDT and CDR2 YNNKEL (reference sequence). The CDR3 length is 15 residues. V was shortened by 4 bases and J by 3 bases, with 16 bases between the two germline ends. Sequences were obtained from blood. This receptor was identified in a girl aged 5-17 years with multiple sclerosis. The chain has TRBV3-1 and TRBJ2-7; D is possibly TRBD1 (6 bases). In DNA form, the CDR3 reads TGTGCCAGCAGCCCACGCCGGACAGCGAGCTACGAGCAGTACTTC. Amino acid sequence: CASSPRRTASYEQYF.